This T cell receptor (beta chain) stems from a study of cytomegalovirus exposure and HLA in healthy donors. Use of 60 Vbeta and 13 Jbeta primers characterized the PCR. Method: immunoSEQ multiplex PCR; TCRdb's copy keeps in-frame clones and lacks some. The sample includes roughly 160,000 clones, about 85% of them seen just once. The CDR3 loop spans 15 amino acids. The V gene's germline CDR1 is SGHTA and CDR2 FQGNSA. J gave up 9 bases and V 5 bases, and 6 bases lay outside the gene matches. The sequenced material came from PBMCs. The V call is TRBV7-2, the J call TRBJ2-1, with 14 positions matching TRBD2. This clonotype originated in a man aged 25 to 40 in good health and CMV-seropositive. The CDR3 DNA is TGTGCCAGCAGCCCGGGACTAGCGGGAGTCGGTGAGCAGTTCTTC. It codes for CASSPGLAGVGEQFF.